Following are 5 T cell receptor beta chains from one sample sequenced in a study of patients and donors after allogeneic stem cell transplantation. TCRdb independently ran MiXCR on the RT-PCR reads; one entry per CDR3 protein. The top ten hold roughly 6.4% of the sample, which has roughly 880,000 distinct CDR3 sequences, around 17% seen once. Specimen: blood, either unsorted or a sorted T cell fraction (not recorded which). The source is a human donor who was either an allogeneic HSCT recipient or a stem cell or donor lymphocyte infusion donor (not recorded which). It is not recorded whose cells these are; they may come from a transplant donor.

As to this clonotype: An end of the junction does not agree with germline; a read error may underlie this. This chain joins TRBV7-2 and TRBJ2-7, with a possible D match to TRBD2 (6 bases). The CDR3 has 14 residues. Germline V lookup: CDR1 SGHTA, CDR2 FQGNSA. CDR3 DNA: TGTGCCAGCAGTTTAGGAGCGGGCGCCTACGAGCAGTACTTC. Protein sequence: CASSLGAGAYEQYF.

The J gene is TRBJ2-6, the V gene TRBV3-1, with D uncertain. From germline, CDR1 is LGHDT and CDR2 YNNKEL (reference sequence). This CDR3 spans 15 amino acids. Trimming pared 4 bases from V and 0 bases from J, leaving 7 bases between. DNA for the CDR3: TGTGCCAGCAGCCCCACTCTCTCTGGGGCCAACGTCCTGACTTTC. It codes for CASSPTLSGANVLTF.

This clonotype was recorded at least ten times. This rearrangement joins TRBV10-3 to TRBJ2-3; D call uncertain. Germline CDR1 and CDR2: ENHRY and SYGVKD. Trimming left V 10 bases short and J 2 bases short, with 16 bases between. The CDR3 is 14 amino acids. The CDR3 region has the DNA TGTGCCACCTGCCCAGACGGAGCCACAGATACGCAGTATTTT. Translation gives CATCPDGATDTQYF.

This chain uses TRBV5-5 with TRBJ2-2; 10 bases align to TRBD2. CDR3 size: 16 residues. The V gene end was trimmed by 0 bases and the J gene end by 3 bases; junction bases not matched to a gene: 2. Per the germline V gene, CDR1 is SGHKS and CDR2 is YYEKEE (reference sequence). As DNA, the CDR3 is TGTGCCAGCAGCTTGGGGACTAGCGGCCACACCGGGGAGCTGTTTTTT. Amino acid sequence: CASSLGTSGHTGELFF.

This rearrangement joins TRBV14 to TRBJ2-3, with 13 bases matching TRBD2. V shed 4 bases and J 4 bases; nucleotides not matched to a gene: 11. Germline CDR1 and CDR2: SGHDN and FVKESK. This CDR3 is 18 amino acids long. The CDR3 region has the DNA TGTGCCAGCAGCCGAGAATTGGGACTAGCGGGACGGGCAGATACGCAGTATTTT. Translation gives CASSRELGLAGRADTQYF.